This TCR beta chain was sequenced for a study of T cell responses to AZD1222 COVID-19 vaccine. The study, taken as a whole, reports: Across spike, vaccine-associated CD4 TCRs were found, dominant at 160-218 and 743-854. The sample set comprised mostly white British donors with more females, and clonal diversity was possibly underestimated. Seropositive at baseline were only a handful of AZD1222 recipients. Elevations in Spike-specific TCR breadth and depth followed administration of two AZD1222 doses.

This CDR3 contains 13 residues. Germline V gene lookup returns CDR1 SGDLS and CDR2 YYNGEE. Trimming stripped 0 bases from V and 3 bases from J, with 7 bases between. Generated by immunoSEQ multiplex PCR, the TCRdb table keeps only in-frame clones and is missing some. The repertoire holds some 280,000 clones, with around 92% as singletons. Concerning this clone itself: The antigen is not known.

This material consisted of peripheral blood, taken 28 days after the second AZD1222 dose. This sequence originates from an adult who received the AZD1222 COVID-19 vaccine. This chain uses TRBV9 with TRBJ2-7; D gene ambiguous. This chain's CDR3 is CASSVAPDYEQYF. The CDR3 coding sequence is TGTGCCAGCAGCGTAGCCCCCGACTACGAGCAGTACTTC.